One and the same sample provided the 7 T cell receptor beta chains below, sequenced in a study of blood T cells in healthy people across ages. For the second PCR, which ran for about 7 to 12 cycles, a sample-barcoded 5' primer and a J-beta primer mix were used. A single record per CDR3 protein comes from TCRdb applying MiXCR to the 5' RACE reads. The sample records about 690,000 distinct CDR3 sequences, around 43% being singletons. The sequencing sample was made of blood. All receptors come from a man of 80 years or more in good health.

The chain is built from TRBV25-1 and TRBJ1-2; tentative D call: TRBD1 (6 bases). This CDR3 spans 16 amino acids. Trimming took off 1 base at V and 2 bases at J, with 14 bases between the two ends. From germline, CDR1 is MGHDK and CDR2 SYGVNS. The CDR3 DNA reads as TGTGCCAGCAGTGAATGGGGAGGGACACCGAACTATGGCTACACCTTC. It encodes CASSEWGGTPNYGYTF.

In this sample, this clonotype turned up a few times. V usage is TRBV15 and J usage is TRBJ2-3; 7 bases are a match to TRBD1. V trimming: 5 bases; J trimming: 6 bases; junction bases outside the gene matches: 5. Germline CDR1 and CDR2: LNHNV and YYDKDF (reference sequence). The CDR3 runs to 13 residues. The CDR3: CATSPGTADTQYF. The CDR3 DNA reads TGTGCCACCAGCCCAGGGACAGCTGATACGCAGTATTTT.

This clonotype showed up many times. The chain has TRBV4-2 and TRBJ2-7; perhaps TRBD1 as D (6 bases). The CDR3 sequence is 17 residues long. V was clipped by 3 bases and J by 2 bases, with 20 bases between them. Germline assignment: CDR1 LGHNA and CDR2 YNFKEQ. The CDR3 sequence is CASSQESGTLTAYEQYF. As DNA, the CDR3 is TGTGCCAGCAGCCAGGAATCCGGGACACTAACCGCCTACGAGCAGTACTTC.

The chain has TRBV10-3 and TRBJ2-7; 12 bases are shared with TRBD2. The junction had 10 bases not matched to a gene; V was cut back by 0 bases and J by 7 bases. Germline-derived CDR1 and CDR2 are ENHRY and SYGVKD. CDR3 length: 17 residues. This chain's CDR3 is CAISESLTSGGYNEQYF. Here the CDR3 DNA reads TGTGCCATCAGTGAGTCTCTGACTAGCGGGGGTTACAATGAGCAGTACTTC.

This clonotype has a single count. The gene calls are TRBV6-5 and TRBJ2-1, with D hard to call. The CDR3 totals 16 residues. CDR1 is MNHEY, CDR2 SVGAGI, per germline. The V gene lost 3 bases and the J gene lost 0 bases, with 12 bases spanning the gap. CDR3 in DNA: TGTGCCAGCAGTTATAATGGGGAAAGCTCCTACAATGAGCAGTTCTTC. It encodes CASSYNGESSYNEQFF.

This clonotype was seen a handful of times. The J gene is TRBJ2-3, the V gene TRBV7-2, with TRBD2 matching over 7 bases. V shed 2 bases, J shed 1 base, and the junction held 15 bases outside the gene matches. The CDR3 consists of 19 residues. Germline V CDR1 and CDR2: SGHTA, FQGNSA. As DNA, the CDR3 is TGTGCCAGCAGCTTATTTGGTCGGCGAGGGAGGGCCCGCACAGATACGCAGTATTTT. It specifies CASSLFGRRGRARTDTQYF.

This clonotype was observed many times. The CDR3, as DNA: TGCAGCGTCGAACTGGGTAATCGGCAGTACTTC. It specifies CSVELGNRQYF. V is TRBV29-1 and J is TRBJ2-7; no clear D gene. Trimming removed 6 bases at V and 9 bases at J, with 15 bases between. CDR3 length: 11 residues. In germline, CDR1 is SQVTM, CDR2 ANQGSEA.